Below are 4 T cell receptor beta chains sequenced from a single sample in a study of T cell responses to AZD1222 COVID-19 vaccine. The assay was immunoSEQ multiplex PCR, and TCRdb's table has in-frame clones only and misses some. The table lists under 120,000 clones, 80% to 95% of them singletons. Sequencing used peripheral blood, obtained on day 0 of AZD1222 vaccination. The receptors here all came from an adult in good health.

In DNA, the CDR3 is TGTGCCAGCAGCGTAGAACCCGGACAGCCTGAAGCTTTCTTT. It codes for CASSVEPGQPEAFF. The rearrangement links TRBV9 to TRBJ1-1; TRBD1 might be the D (6 bases). Deletions cut 0 bases from V and 6 bases from J, with 12 bases between. The length of the CDR3 is 14 residues. The germline V gene encodes CDR1 SGDLS and CDR2 YYNGEE.

In nucleotides, the CDR3 is TGTGCCAGCAGCTTAACAGGGTCGTCCTACGAGCAGTACTTC. It yields the protein CASSLTGSSYEQYF. The chain recombines TRBV7-3 with TRBJ2-7; D gene ambiguous. The CDR3 is 14 amino acids. The germline V and J ends were trimmed by 0 bases and 1 base, with 7 bases remaining between them. CDR1 and CDR2 from the germline V gene are SGHTA and FQGTGA.

This rearrangement joins TRBV6-5 to TRBJ2-7, with D uncertain. The CDR3 runs to 14 residues. The germline V gene has CDR1 MNHEY and CDR2 SVGAGI. The V end lost 0 bases, the J end lost 6 bases, and 12 bases lay between the germline ends. The CDR3 protein is CASSYSWSAGEQYF. CDR3 sequence (DNA): TGTGCCAGCAGTTACTCGTGGTCTGCCGGCGAGCAGTACTTC.

The chain joins TRBV5-6 to TRBJ1-3, with 7 bases aligning to TRBD1. The V gene end was trimmed by 2 bases and the J gene end by 4 bases; junction bases not matched to a gene: 15. The CDR3 contains 18 residues. CDR1 SGHDT and CDR2 YYEEEE come from the germline V gene. CDR3 protein: CASSFRIQGRLKGNTIYF. CDR3 sequence (DNA): TGTGCCAGCAGCTTCCGCATACAGGGGAGGTTGAAGGGAAACACCATATATTTT.